The present TCR beta chain was sequenced within a study of cytomegalovirus exposure and HLA in healthy donors. The study's findings and limits: In a later analysis, productive TCRs from donors in an Asian-associated ancestry cluster reportedly carried fewer N-insertions than the cohort mean. Through in vitro validation, three CMV-associated chains were shown to be specific for CMV antigens.

In the case of this clone: No antigen is known for it.

It was healthy bone marrow donors who served as donors. The study sampled nominally healthy donors, though unrecorded immune exposures were likely. Amplification used 60 Vbeta primers and 13 Jbeta primers. Libraries were prepared by immunoSEQ multiplex PCR; TCRdb keeps only in-frame clonotypes and omits some of them. The table has 110,000 or so clones, over 75% seen once. Germline V CDR1 and CDR2: SGHNT, YENEEA. V lost 5 bases and J lost 2; bases outside the gene matches: 7. The CDR3 runs 15 residues. V is TRBV11-3 and J is TRBJ2-5; 8 positions match TRBD1. Sequencing was carried out using PBMCs. This TCR was recovered from a man between 40 and 49 years old in good health and CMV-seronegative. The CDR3 is CASSTGTGQQETQYF. In nucleotides, the CDR3 is TGTGCCAGCAGCACCGGGACAGGACAACAAGAGACCCAGTACTTC. The whole variable domain, remainder taken from reference TRBV11-3 and TRBJ2-5, is EAGVVQSPRYKIIEKKQPVAFWCNPISGHNTLYWYLQNLGQGPELLIRYENEEAVDDSQLPKDRFSAERLKGVDSTLKIQPAELGDSAVYLCASSTGTGQQETQYFGPGTRLLVL.